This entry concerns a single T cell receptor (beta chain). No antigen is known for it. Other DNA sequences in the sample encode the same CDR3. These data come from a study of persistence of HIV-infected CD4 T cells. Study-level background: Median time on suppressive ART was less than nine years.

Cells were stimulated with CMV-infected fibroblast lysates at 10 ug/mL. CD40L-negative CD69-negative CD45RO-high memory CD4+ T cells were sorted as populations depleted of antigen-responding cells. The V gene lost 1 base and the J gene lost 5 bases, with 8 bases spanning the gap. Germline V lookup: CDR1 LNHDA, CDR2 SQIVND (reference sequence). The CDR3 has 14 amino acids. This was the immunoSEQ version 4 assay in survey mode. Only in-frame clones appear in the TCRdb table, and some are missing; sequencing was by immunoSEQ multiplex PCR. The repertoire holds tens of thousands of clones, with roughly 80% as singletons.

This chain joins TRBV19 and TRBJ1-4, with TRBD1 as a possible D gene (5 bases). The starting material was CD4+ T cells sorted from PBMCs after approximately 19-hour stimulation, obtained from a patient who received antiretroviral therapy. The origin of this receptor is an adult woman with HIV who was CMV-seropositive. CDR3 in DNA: TGTGCCAGTAGTATAGGCAGGGCAAATGAAAAACTGTTTTTT. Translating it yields CASSIGRANEKLFF.